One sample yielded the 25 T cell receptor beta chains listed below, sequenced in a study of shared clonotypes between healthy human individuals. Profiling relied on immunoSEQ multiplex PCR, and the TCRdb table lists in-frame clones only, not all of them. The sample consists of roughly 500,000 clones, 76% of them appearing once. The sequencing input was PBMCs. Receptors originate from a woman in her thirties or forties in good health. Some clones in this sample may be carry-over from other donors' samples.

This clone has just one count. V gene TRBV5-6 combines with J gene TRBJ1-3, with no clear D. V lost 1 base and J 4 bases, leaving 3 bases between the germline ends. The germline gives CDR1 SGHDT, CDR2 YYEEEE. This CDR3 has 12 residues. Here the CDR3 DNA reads TGTGCCAGCAGCTTGACAGGAAACACCATATATTTT. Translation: CASSLTGNTIYF.

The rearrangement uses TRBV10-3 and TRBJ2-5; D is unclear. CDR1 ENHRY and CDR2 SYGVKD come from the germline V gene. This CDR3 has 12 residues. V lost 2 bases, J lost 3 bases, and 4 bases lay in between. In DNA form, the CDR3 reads TGTGCCATCAGTGAGGCAGAAGAGACCCAGTACTTC. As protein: CAISEAEETQYF.

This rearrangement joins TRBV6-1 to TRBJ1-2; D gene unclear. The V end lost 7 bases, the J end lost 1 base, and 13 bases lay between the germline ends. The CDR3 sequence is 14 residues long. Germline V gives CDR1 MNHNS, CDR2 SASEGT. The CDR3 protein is CASTTEWDNYGYTF. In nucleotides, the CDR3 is TGTGCCAGCACAACAGAGTGGGATAACTATGGCTACACCTTC.

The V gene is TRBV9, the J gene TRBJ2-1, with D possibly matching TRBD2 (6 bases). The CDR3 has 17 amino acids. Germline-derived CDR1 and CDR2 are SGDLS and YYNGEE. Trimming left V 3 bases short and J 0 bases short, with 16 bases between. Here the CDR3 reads CASSGQRVGGSYNEQFF. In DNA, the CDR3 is TGTGCCAGCAGCGGGCAAAGGGTGGGAGGCTCCTACAATGAGCAGTTCTTC.

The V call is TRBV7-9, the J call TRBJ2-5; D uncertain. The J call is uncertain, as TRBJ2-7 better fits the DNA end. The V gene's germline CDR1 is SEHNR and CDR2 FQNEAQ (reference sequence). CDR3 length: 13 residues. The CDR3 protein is CASSYTRDYEQYF. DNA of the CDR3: TGTGCCAGCAGCTATACAAGAGACTACGAGCAGTACTTC.

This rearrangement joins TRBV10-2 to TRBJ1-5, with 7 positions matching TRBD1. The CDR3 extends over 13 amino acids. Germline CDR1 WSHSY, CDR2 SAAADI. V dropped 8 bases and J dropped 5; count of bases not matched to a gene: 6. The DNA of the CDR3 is TGCGCCAGCTCGGACAGGAGGGATCAGCCCCAGCATTTT. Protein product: CASSDRRDQPQHF.

The CDR3 reads CSVALGYNEQFF. For the CDR3, the DNA is TGCAGCGTTGCTCTAGGCTACAATGAGCAGTTCTTC. V is TRBV29-1 and J is TRBJ2-1, with D unresolved. Between the trimmed V and J ends, which lost 4 bases and 3 bases, there was a span of 7 bases. Germline V gene data show CDR1 as SQVTM and CDR2 as ANQGSEA. The CDR3 spans 12 residues.

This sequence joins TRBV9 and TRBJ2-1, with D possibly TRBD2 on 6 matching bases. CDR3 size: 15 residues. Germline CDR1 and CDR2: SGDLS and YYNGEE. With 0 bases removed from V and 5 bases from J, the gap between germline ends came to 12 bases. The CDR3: CASSVVPGGDNEQFF. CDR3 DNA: TGTGCCAGCAGCGTAGTTCCCGGGGGTGACAATGAGCAGTTCTTC.

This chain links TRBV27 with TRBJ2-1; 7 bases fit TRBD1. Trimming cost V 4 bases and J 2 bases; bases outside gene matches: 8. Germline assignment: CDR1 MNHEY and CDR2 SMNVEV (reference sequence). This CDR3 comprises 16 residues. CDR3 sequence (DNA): TGTGCCAGCAGTTCCCGGCCAACAGGGGCCTACAATGAGCAGTTCTTC. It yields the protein CASSSRPTGAYNEQFF.

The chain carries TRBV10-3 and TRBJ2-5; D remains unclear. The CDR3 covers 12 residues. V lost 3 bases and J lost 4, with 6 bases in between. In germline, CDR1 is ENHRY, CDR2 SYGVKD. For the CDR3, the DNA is TGTGCCATCAGTGAATTCGGAGAGACCCAGTACTTC. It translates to CAISEFGETQYF.

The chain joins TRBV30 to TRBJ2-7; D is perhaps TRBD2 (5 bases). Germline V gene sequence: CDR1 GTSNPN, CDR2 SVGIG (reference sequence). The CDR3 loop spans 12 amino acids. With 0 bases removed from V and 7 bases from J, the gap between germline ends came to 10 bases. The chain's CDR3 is CAWSVRGREQYF. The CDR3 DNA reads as TGTGCCTGGAGTGTACGCGGGCGGGAGCAGTACTTC.

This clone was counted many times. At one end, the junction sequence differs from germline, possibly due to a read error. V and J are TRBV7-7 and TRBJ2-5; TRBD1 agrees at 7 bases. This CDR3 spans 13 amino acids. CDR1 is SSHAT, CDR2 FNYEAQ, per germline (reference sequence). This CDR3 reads CASSTRQGETQYF. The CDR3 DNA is TGTGCTAGCAGCACCAGACAGGGAGAGACCCAGTACTTC.

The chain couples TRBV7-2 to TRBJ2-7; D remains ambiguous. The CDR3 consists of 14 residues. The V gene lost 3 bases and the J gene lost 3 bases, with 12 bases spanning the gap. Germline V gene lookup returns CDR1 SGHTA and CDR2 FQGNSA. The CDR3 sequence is CASSFKRSNYEQYF. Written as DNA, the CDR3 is TGTGCCAGCAGCTTCAAGCGAAGTAACTACGAGCAGTACTTC.

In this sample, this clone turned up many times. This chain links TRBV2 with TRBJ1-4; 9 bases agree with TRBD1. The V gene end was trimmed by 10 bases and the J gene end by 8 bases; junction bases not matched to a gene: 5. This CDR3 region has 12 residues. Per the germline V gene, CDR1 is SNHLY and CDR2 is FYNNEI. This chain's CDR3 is CATGTGYEKLFF. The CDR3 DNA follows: TGTGCCACCGGGACAGGGTACGAAAAACTGTTTTTT.

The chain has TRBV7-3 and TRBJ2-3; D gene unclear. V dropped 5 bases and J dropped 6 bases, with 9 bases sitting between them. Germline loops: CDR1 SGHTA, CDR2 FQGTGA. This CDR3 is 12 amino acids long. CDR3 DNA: TGTGCCAGCAGCCAGTCGCCGGATACGCAGTATTTT. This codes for CASSQSPDTQYF.

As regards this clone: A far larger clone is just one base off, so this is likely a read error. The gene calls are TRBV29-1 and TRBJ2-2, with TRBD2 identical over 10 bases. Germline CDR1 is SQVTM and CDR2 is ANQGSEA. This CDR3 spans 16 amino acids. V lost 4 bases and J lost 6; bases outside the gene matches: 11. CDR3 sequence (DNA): TGCAGCGTTGGGGCTAGCGGGGGCCTCTTGTCCGGGGAGCTGTTTTTT. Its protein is CSVGASGGLLSGELFF.

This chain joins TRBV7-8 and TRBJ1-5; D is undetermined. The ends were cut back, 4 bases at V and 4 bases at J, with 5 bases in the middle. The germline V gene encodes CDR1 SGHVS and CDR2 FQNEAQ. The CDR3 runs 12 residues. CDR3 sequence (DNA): TGTGCCAGCAGCTCCATTAATCAGCCCCAGCATTTT. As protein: CASSSINQPQHF. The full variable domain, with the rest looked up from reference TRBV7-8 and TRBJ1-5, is GAGVSQSPRYKVAKRGQDVALRCDPISGHVSLFWYQQALGQGPEFLTYFQNEAQLDKSGLPSDRFFAERPEGSVSTLKIQRTQQEDSAVYLCASSSINQPQHFGDGTRLSIL.

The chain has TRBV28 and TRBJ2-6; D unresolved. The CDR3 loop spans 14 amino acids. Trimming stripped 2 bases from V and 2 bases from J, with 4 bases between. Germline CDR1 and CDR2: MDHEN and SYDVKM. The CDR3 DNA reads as TGTGCCAGCAGTTTAGACGCTGGGGCCAACGTCCTGACTTTC. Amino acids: CASSLDAGANVLTF.

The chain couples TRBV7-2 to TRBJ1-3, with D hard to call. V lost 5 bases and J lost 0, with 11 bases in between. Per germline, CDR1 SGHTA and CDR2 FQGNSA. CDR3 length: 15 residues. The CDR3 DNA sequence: TGTGCCAGCAGCGCCAGAACAGTCTCTGGAAACACCATATATTTT. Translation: CASSARTVSGNTIYF.

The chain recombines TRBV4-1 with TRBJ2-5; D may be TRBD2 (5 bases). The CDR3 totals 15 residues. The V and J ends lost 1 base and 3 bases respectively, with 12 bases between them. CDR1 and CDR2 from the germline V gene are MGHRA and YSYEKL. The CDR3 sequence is CASSQAELGKETQYF. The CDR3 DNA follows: TGCGCCAGCAGCCAAGCGGAACTAGGGAAAGAGACCCAGTACTTC.

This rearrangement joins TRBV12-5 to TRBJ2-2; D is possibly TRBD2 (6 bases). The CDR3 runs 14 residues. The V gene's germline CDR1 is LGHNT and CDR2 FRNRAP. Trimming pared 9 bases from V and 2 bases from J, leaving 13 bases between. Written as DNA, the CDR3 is TGTGCTAGCCGCCCCGGGAGTAACACCGGGGAGCTGTTTTTT. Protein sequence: CASRPGSNTGELFF.

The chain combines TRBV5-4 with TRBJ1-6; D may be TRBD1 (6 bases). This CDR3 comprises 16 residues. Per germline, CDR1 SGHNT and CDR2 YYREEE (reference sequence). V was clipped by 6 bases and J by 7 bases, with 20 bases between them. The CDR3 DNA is TGTGCCAGCACCTCTGGTGGGGGGGCTTTCAATTCACCCCTCCACTTT. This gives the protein CASTSGGGAFNSPLHF.

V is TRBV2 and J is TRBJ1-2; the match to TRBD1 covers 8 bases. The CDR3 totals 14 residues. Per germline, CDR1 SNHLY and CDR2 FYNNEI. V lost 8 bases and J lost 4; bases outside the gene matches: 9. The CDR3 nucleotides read TGTGCCAGCCTCGAGACAGGGGTTGGCTATGGCTACACCTTC. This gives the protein CASLETGVGYGYTF.

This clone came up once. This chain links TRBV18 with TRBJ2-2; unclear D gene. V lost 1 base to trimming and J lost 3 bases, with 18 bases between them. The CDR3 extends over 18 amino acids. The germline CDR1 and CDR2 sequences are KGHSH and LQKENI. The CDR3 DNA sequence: TGTGCCAGCTCACCACTCCTTCGCCGACCCCCGGACACCGGGGAGCTGTTTTTT. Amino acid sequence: CASSPLLRRPPDTGELFF.

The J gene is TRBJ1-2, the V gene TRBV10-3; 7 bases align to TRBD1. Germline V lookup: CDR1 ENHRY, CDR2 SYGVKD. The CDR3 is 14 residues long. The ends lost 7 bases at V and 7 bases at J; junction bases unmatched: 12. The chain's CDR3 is CAIIQGQGDGGYTF. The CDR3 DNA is TGTGCCATCATCCAGGGCCAGGGGGATGGTGGCTACACCTTC.